This T cell receptor beta chain was documented in a study of cytomegalovirus exposure and HLA in healthy donors. Overall study context: The study placed around 80% of its roughly 430 genotyped donors in the Caucasian-associated ancestry cluster.

The PCR employed 60 Vbeta primers together with 13 Jbeta primers. The assay was immunoSEQ multiplex PCR, and TCRdb's table has in-frame clones only and misses some. Seen here are some 240,000 clones, about 72% observed once, and the top ten hold about 3.8%. Remarks on this clone: Its antigen is unknown.

The CDR3 extends over 15 amino acids. Germline V gives CDR1 SNHLY, CDR2 FYNNEI. V lost 2 bases to trimming and J lost 5 bases, with 13 bases between them. Findings of the study overall: The study found most TCR sequences rare, yet found some public TCRs in many donors.

The sequencing input was PBMCs. This clonotype was obtained from a male donor in good health and CMV-seronegative. The chain recombines TRBV2 with TRBJ1-5; the D gene is possibly TRBD1 (6 bases). CDR3: CASSEWLQGDQPQHF. CDR3 DNA sequence: TGTGCCAGCAGTGAATGGCTACAGGGAGATCAGCCCCAGCATTTT.